The TCR beta chain described here comes from a study of T cell responses to AZD1222 COVID-19 vaccine. Findings and limits, study-wide: After the peak T cell response, and only then, were repertoires sampled.

Here immunoSEQ multiplex PCR was the method, and the copy in TCRdb shows in-frame clones only, minus some. The data show about 140,000 clones, and the top ten clones hold about 2.2%. Turning to this clone: Its antigen is undetermined.

This CDR3 comprises 13 residues. V dropped 5 bases and J dropped 6 bases, with 13 bases sitting between them. The sequencing input was peripheral blood. This sequence joins TRBV12-3 or TRBV12-4 and TRBJ1-1; no reliable D call. This TCR came from an adult in good health. CDR3 sequence (DNA): TGTGCCAGCAGTCGAAACACCGGGTCTGAAGCTTTCTTT. It is translated as CASSRNTGSEAFF.